This T cell receptor beta chain is from a study of cytomegalovirus exposure and HLA in healthy donors. Use of 60 Vbeta and 13 Jbeta primers characterized the PCR. Produced via immunoSEQ multiplex PCR; TCRdb's table is partial and in-frame only. The sample includes about 64,000 clones, over 75% of them seen just once. This clone was seen only once. The antigen is undetermined. Unrecorded immune exposures were likely, despite nominal health at sampling. This CDR3 is 15 amino acids long. From germline, CDR1 is MNHNY and CDR2 SVGAGI (reference sequence). The study's findings and limits: TCR beta chains numbering about 160 were designated cytomegalovirus-associated. Among CMV-associated TCR beta chains, most appeared HLA-restricted in a later analysis.

The sequence came from a female donor in good health and CMV-seronegative. The chain links TRBV6-6 to TRBJ2-5, with TRBD1 identical over 8 bases. The end of the DNA fits TRBJ2-7 better, so the J call may be wrong. The sequenced material came from PBMCs. CDR3 amino acids: CASRGRDRMTYEQYF. The CDR3, as DNA: TGTGCCAGCCGTGGGCGGGACAGGATGACCTACGAGCAGTACTTC.